This is a list of T cell receptor beta chains from one sample in a study of cytomegalovirus exposure and HLA in healthy donors. TCRdb's copy holds only in-frame clones and misses some; the assay was immunoSEQ multiplex PCR. The table records 97,000 or so clones, 55% to 75% of them present only once. Sequencing input: PBMCs. These receptor sequences come from a man in his fifties or sixties in good health and CMV-seronegative. Each CDR3 is given with its conserved first and last residue. D genes are given only for firm matches. Where a row states a size, it is once, few, many or the class of an expanded clone; other rows omit it.

abundance	v_gene	d_gene	j_gene	CDR3aa	CDR3nt
-	TRBV6-5	TRBD1	TRBJ2-7	CASSYSGQGSYEQYF	TGTGCCAGCAGTTACTCGGGACAGGGATCCTACGAGCAGTACTTC
-	TRBV5-4	TRBD2	TRBJ2-1	CASSPGLGSYNEQFF	TGTGCCAGCAGCCCTGGACTAGGTTCCTACAATGAGCAGTTCTTC
-	TRBV5-6	TRBD2	TRBJ2-3	CASSWIGLARVTTDTQYF	TGTGCCAGCAGCTGGATTGGACTAGCGAGGGTCACGACAGATACGCAGTATTTT
-	TRBV28	-	TRBJ2-1	CASFRTTHNEQFF	TGTGCCAGCTTTCGGACTACCCACAATGAGCAGTTCTTC
-	TRBV27	TRBD1	TRBJ2-7	CASSPGQMTYEQYF	TGTGCCAGCAGTCCGGGACAGATGACCTACGAGCAGTACTTC
few	TRBV5-5	TRBD1	TRBJ2-5	CASSNGQEQETQYF	TGTGCCAGCAGCAACGGACAGGAACAAGAGACCCAGTACTTC
few	TRBV2	-	TRBJ2-2	CASKSGTTTGELFF	TGTGCCAGCAAATCCGGGACAACCACCGGGGAGCTGTTTTTT
-	TRBV29-1	-	TRBJ2-3	CSVPGSTDTQYF	TGCAGCGTCCCGGGGAGCACAGATACGCAGTATTTT
-	TRBV10-1	TRBD1	TRBJ2-1	CASSEIQGAGDEQFF	TGCGCCAGCAGTGAAATTCAGGGGGCTGGTGATGAGCAGTTCTTC
few	TRBV6-1	-	TRBJ1-1	CASSEWWEGNTEAFF	TGTGCCAGCAGTGAATGGTGGGAGGGGAACACTGAAGCTTTCTTT
-	TRBV6-5	TRBD1	TRBJ1-2	CATRPVFGTGDRYTF	TGTGCCACACGACCTGTTTTTGGGACAGGGGATCGCTACACCTTC
few	TRBV5-1	-	TRBJ2-7	CASTQGRANAPGEQYF	TGCGCCAGCACCCAGGGGAGGGCGAATGCCCCGGGAGAGCAGTACTTC
few	TRBV6-1	TRBD2	TRBJ2-3	CASSERAGGLADTQYF	TGTGCCAGCAGTGAAAGGGCGGGAGGACTTGCAGATACGCAGTATTTT
-	TRBV6-1	-	TRBJ1-3	CASQQDYSGNTIYF	TGTGCCAGCCAACAAGACTACTCTGGAAACACCATATATTTT
few	TRBV30	-	TRBJ1-1	CAWSVEGGRAFF	TGTGCCTGGAGCGTAGAAGGTGGGCGAGCTTTCTTT
once	TRBV13	TRBD1	TRBJ1-2	CASSRGTGDRGTF	TGTGCCAGCAGCCGAGGGACAGGCGATCGCGGGACCTTC
-	TRBV29-1	TRBD2	TRBJ2-3	CSVEGLAGTDTQYF	TGCAGCGTTGAAGGACTAGCGGGCACAGATACGCAGTATTTT
once	TRBV11-2	TRBD1	TRBJ2-5	CASSSDRGTQYF	TGTGCCAGCAGCTCAGACAGGGGGACCCAGTACTTC
-	TRBV6-5	-	TRBJ2-1	CASSSNPWTDRKQFF	TGTGCCAGCAGTTCGAACCCATGGACAGACCGCAAGCAGTTCTTC
-	TRBV10-3	-	TRBJ2-5	CAISEPSGTSETQYF	TGTGCCATCAGTGAGCCCTCCGGGACTTCTGAGACCCAGTACTTC
-	TRBV6-6	TRBD2	TRBJ2-5	CATAGGTETQYF	TGTGCTACCGCGGGGGGGACGGAGACCCAGTACTTC
once	TRBV15	-	TRBJ1-6	CATSRDRGIRGYNSPLHF	TGTGCCACCAGCAGAGATCGGGGGATCCGGGGGTATAATTCACCCCTCCACTTT
-	TRBV7-2	TRBD2	TRBJ2-7	CASSSPRDGLAYEQYF	TGTGCCAGCAGCTCCCCCCGGGACGGACTAGCCTACGAGCAGTACTTC
-	TRBV27	TRBD1	TRBJ2-1	CASKLDRVNNEQFF	TGTGCCAGCAAGTTGGACAGGGTAAACAATGAGCAGTTCTTC
-	TRBV4-3	TRBD1	TRBJ2-7	CASSPGTGGSEQYF	TGCGCCAGCAGCCCCGGGACAGGGGGGTCCGAGCAGTACTTC
-	TRBV9	TRBD2	TRBJ2-7	CASSGAGGGTYEQYF	TGTGCCAGCAGCGGGGCGGGCGGGGGGACCTACGAGCAGTACTTC
-	TRBV5-6	-	TRBJ1-1	CASSFQNTEAFF	TGTGCCAGCAGCTTCCAGAACACTGAAGCTTTCTTT
-	TRBV10-3	TRBD1	TRBJ2-2	CAIRDLSDRENTGELFF	TGTGCCATCAGGGACCTTAGCGACAGGGAGAACACCGGGGAGCTGTTTTTT
-	TRBV5-3	TRBD2	TRBJ2-7	CARHHPPSGRGYEQYF	TGTGCCAGACACCACCCCCCTAGCGGGAGAGGCTACGAGCAGTACTTC
-	TRBV12-2	-	TRBJ1-1	CASRLDTDLNTEAFF	TGTGCAAGTCGCTTGGACACTGATTTGAACACTGAAGCTTTCTTT
-	TRBV7-6	TRBD1	TRBJ2-7	CASSVGTGTYEQYF	TGTGCCAGCAGCGTAGGGACAGGGACCTACGAGCAGTACTTC
-	TRBV7-8	TRBD2	TRBJ2-1	CASSLTSLRGQFF	TGTGCCAGCAGCTTGACTAGCCTCCGGGGGCAGTTCTTC
few	TRBV6-6	TRBD1	TRBJ1-1	CASSYGDRGTF	TGTGCCAGCAGTTACGGGGACAGAGGGACTTTT
-	TRBV27	TRBD2	TRBJ2-1	CASSSLGLAGGARLYNEQFF	TGTGCCAGCAGTTCCCTTGGACTAGCGGGAGGGGCGCGGCTGTACAATGAGCAGTTCTTC
-	TRBV14	-	TRBJ2-7	CASSQHGTHRGSYEQYF	TGTGCCAGCAGCCAGCACGGGACTCATCGCGGCTCCTACGAGCAGTACTTC
-	TRBV2	TRBD2	TRBJ2-4	CASSPRTSEDIQYF	TGTGCCAGCTCGCCCCGGACTAGCGAGGACATTCAGTACTTC
-	TRBV5-4	TRBD1	TRBJ2-1	CASSPGTGAIPYNEQFF	TGTGCCAGCAGCCCCGGGACAGGGGCAATTCCCTACAATGAGCAGTTCTTC
-	TRBV4-1	-	TRBJ1-1	CASSKTAMNTEAFF	TGCGCCAGCAGCAAAACAGCCATGAACACTGAAGCTTTCTTT
-	TRBV28	TRBD1	TRBJ1-1	CASSTPTGGNTEAFF	TGTGCCAGCAGTACCCCGACAGGGGGAAACACTGAAGCTTTCTTT
-	TRBV27	-	TRBJ1-5	CASRAGLGTQPQHF	TGTGCCAGCAGAGCCGGACTAGGGACTCAGCCCCAGCATTTT
-	TRBV5-1	-	TRBJ2-7	CASSFGVGSYEQYF	TGCGCCAGCAGCTTTGGCGTCGGGTCCTACGAGCAGTACTTC
-	TRBV11-2	TRBD2	TRBJ2-4	CASSLRSSGQNIQYF	TGTGCCAGCAGCTTAAGGTCTAGCGGACAAAACATTCAGTACTTC
-	TRBV7-6	-	TRBJ1-4	CASSLVTGMLWEATNEKLFF	TGTGCCAGCAGCTTAGTCACAGGGATGTTGTGGGAAGCAACTAATGAAAAACTGTTTTTT
-	TRBV28	TRBD2	TRBJ2-1	CASSTPAGQGTSGKTSSYNEQFF	TGTGCCAGCAGTACACCAGCCGGGCAGGGGACTAGCGGGAAGACGAGCTCCTACAATGAGCAGTTCTTC
-	TRBV10-1	TRBD1	TRBJ2-1	CASSGDRGPYNEQFF	TGCGCCAGCAGTGGGGACAGGGGGCCCTACAATGAGCAGTTCTTC
-	TRBV19	TRBD1	TRBJ2-2	CASSRGQEGAGELFF	TGTGCCAGTAGTAGGGGACAGGAGGGAGCCGGGGAGCTGTTTTTT
few	TRBV2	TRBD1	TRBJ2-3	CASSRTGGLTDTQYF	TGTGCCAGCAGCCGGACAGGGGGCTTGACAGATACGCAGTATTTT
-	TRBV19	-	TRBJ1-5	CASNTGSLRNQPQHF	TGTGCCAGCAACACAGGTTCCCTTCGCAATCAGCCCCAGCATTTT
-	TRBV28	-	TRBJ1-4	CATHWRGENEKLFF	TGTGCCACCCATTGGAGGGGTGAGAATGAAAAACTGTTTTTT
-	TRBV27	-	TRBJ2-5	CASSSVAMAGETQYF	TGTGCCAGCAGTAGCGTGGCGATGGCGGGAGAGACCCAGTACTTC
few	TRBV28	TRBD1	TRBJ2-1	CASTRRGRNEQFF	TGTGCCAGCACCAGAAGGGGGCGAAATGAGCAGTTCTTC
-	TRBV9	-	TRBJ2-7	CASSVGGQEGYEQYF	TGTGCCAGCAGCGTAGGGGGCCAGGAGGGGTACGAGCAGTACTTC
once	TRBV7-9	-	TRBJ1-2	CASRFPWPGEGYTF	TGTGCCAGCAGATTCCCCTGGCCGGGGGAGGGCTACACCTTC
-	TRBV28	TRBD2	TRBJ2-5	CASSVAGGLEETQYF	TGTGCCAGCAGCGTAGCGGGGGGACTAGAAGAGACCCAGTACTTC